The rows below give T cell receptor beta chains drawn from one sample of a study of T cell responses to AZD1222 COVID-19 vaccine. The data were produced by immunoSEQ multiplex PCR, yet TCRdb's version contains in-frame clones alone and is incomplete. The table records more than 140,000 clones, around 88% of them present only once. Sequenced here: peripheral blood, sampled on day 0 of AZD1222 vaccination. Receptors originate from an adult in good health. CDR3s include the opening cysteine and the closing phenylalanine or tryptophan. A D gene is named only where the DNA matches it firmly. Size values are once, few and many counts, or a class for expanded clones, and some rows have none.

d_call: -; j_call: TRBJ2-1; v_call: TRBV15; clone_size: once; cdr3_aa: CATSREMVTALSSYNEQFF; cdr3_nt: TGTGCCACCAGCAGAGAAATGGTAACGGCCCTGAGCTCCTACAATGAGCAGTTCTTC
d_call: -; j_call: TRBJ2-7; v_call: TRBV7-8; clone_size: -; cdr3_aa: CASSLGGWDEQYF; cdr3_nt: TGTGCCAGCAGCTTAGGAGGGTGGGACGAGCAGTACTTC
d_call: -; j_call: TRBJ1-5; v_call: TRBV28; clone_size: -; cdr3_aa: CASSLAGARQPQHF; cdr3_nt: TGTGCCAGCAGCCTAGCGGGGGCTCGGCAGCCCCAGCATTTT
d_call: TRBD1; j_call: TRBJ1-2; v_call: TRBV10-1; clone_size: -; cdr3_aa: CASSERLNRGYGYTF; cdr3_nt: TGCGCCAGCAGTGAGCGTCTGAACAGGGGATATGGCTACACCTTC
d_call: -; j_call: TRBJ2-6; v_call: TRBV11-3; clone_size: -; cdr3_aa: CASKTGPGANVLTF; cdr3_nt: TGTGCCAGCAAGACGGGACCTGGGGCCAACGTCCTGACTTTC
d_call: -; j_call: TRBJ2-5; v_call: TRBV28; clone_size: -; cdr3_aa: CASRSLETQYF; cdr3_nt: TGTGCCAGCAGGTCTCTGGAGACCCAGTACTTC
d_call: -; j_call: TRBJ1-1; v_call: TRBV28; clone_size: once; cdr3_aa: CASSLLGAPEAFF; cdr3_nt: TGTGCCAGCAGTTTATTAGGTGCCCCCGAAGCTTTCTTT
d_call: TRBD1; j_call: TRBJ1-5; v_call: TRBV30; clone_size: -; cdr3_aa: CAWSNGGQGNQPQHF; cdr3_nt: TGTGCCTGGAGTAATGGGGGACAGGGGAATCAGCCCCAGCATTTT
d_call: -; j_call: TRBJ2-6; v_call: TRBV6-4; clone_size: -; cdr3_aa: CASSDSISGANVLTF; cdr3_nt: TGTGCCAGCAGTGACTCAATCTCTGGGGCCAACGTCCTGACTTTC
d_call: -; j_call: TRBJ2-1; v_call: TRBV7-3; clone_size: few; cdr3_aa: CASSLRAGSSYNEQFF; cdr3_nt: TGTGCCAGCAGCTTACGAGCAGGTAGCTCCTACAATGAGCAGTTCTTC
d_call: -; j_call: TRBJ2-1; v_call: TRBV5-4; clone_size: -; cdr3_aa: CASSFPAGSNEQFF; cdr3_nt: TGTGCCAGCAGCTTTCCGGCCGGGAGTAATGAGCAGTTCTTC
d_call: -; j_call: TRBJ1-4; v_call: TRBV4-3; clone_size: -; cdr3_aa: CASSPDGAEKLFF; cdr3_nt: TGCGCCAGCAGCCCCGATGGCGCCGAAAAACTGTTTTTT
d_call: TRBD1; j_call: TRBJ2-2; v_call: TRBV19; clone_size: once; cdr3_aa: CASSKTGALNTGELFF; cdr3_nt: TGTGCCAGTAGTAAGACAGGGGCCCTGAACACCGGGGAGCTGTTTTTT
d_call: TRBD1; j_call: TRBJ2-7; v_call: TRBV6-5; clone_size: once; cdr3_aa: CASSSGQGVVQEQYF; cdr3_nt: TGTGCCAGCAGTTCCGGACAGGGGGTTGTTCAGGAGCAGTACTTC
d_call: -; j_call: TRBJ2-7; v_call: TRBV7-9; clone_size: -; cdr3_aa: CASSPITATTTGQYF; cdr3_nt: TGTGCCAGCAGCCCCATAACGGCTACAACGACTGGGCAGTACTTC
d_call: -; j_call: TRBJ1-2; v_call: TRBV5-4; clone_size: -; cdr3_aa: CASSQHSDTNYGYTF; cdr3_nt: TGTGCCAGCAGCCAACACAGTGATACTAACTATGGCTACACCTTC
d_call: -; j_call: TRBJ2-3; v_call: TRBV18; clone_size: -; cdr3_aa: CASSPKPVSDTQYF; cdr3_nt: TGTGCCAGCTCACCGAAGCCCGTCTCAGATACGCAGTATTTT
d_call: -; j_call: TRBJ1-1; v_call: TRBV19; clone_size: -; cdr3_aa: CASSPRTKIRGENTEAFF; cdr3_nt: TGTGCCAGTAGTCCCCGGACAAAAATAAGGGGGGAGAACACTGAAGCTTTCTTT
d_call: TRBD1; j_call: TRBJ1-5; v_call: TRBV7-8; clone_size: -; cdr3_aa: CASSRQGNSNQPQHF; cdr3_nt: TGTGCCAGCAGCCGACAGGGAAATAGCAATCAGCCCCAGCATTTT
d_call: -; j_call: TRBJ1-1; v_call: TRBV25-1; clone_size: once; cdr3_aa: CASRVNTEAFF; cdr3_nt: TGTGCCAGCAGGGTGAACACTGAAGCTTTCTTT
d_call: -; j_call: TRBJ1-2; v_call: TRBV7-3; clone_size: -; cdr3_aa: CASSFDPSGGYTF; cdr3_nt: TGTGCCAGCAGCTTCGACCCCTCGGGGGGCTACACCTTC
d_call: -; j_call: TRBJ1-5; v_call: TRBV7-8; clone_size: -; cdr3_aa: CASSHAREGRPQHF; cdr3_nt: TGTGCCAGCAGCCACGCCAGGGAGGGAAGGCCCCAGCATTTT
d_call: TRBD2; j_call: TRBJ2-1; v_call: TRBV7-9; clone_size: once; cdr3_aa: CASSFFVSSGREGNEQFF; cdr3_nt: TGTGCCAGCAGCTTTTTTGTGTCTAGCGGGAGAGAAGGCAATGAGCAGTTCTTC
d_call: -; j_call: TRBJ2-5; v_call: TRBV24-1; clone_size: once; cdr3_aa: CATSDSGWGETQYF; cdr3_nt: TGTGCCACCAGTGATTCCGGGTGGGGCGAGACCCAGTACTTC
d_call: -; j_call: TRBJ2-7; v_call: TRBV6-5; clone_size: -; cdr3_aa: CATTPEDPRDEQYF; cdr3_nt: TGTGCCACCACGCCCGAGGACCCCAGGGACGAGCAGTACTTC
d_call: -; j_call: TRBJ2-5; v_call: TRBV20-1; clone_size: -; cdr3_aa: CSASLTVTQETQYF; cdr3_nt: TGCAGTGCTAGTTTGACTGTCACCCAAGAGACCCAGTACTTC
d_call: TRBD2; j_call: TRBJ2-7; v_call: TRBV6-1; clone_size: -; cdr3_aa: CASSDWGLAGYEQYF; cdr3_nt: TGTGCCAGCAGTGATTGGGGGCTAGCGGGCTACGAGCAGTACTTC
d_call: TRBD1; j_call: TRBJ1-2; v_call: TRBV18; clone_size: -; cdr3_aa: CASSPLDRDRGFYGYTF; cdr3_nt: TGTGCCAGCTCACCACTGGATCGGGACAGGGGATTTTATGGCTACACCTTC
d_call: TRBD1; j_call: TRBJ2-7; v_call: TRBV23-1; clone_size: -; cdr3_aa: CASSRQGQPILEQYF; cdr3_nt: TGCGCCAGCAGCCGCCAGGGACAGCCTATACTAGAGCAGTACTTC
d_call: -; j_call: TRBJ1-1; v_call: TRBV28; clone_size: -; cdr3_aa: CASSSIGQGNTEAFF; cdr3_nt: TGTGCCAGCAGTTCCATCGGGCAGGGGAACACTGAAGCTTTCTTT
d_call: -; j_call: TRBJ1-2; v_call: TRBV30; clone_size: -; cdr3_aa: CAWRDTYGYTF; cdr3_nt: TGTGCCTGGAGGGACACCTATGGCTACACCTTC
d_call: -; j_call: TRBJ2-7; v_call: TRBV7-9; clone_size: -; cdr3_aa: CASSRYFGQSGYEQYF; cdr3_nt: TGTGCCAGCAGCCGATATTTCGGACAATCGGGCTACGAGCAGTACTTC
d_call: TRBD1; j_call: TRBJ2-1; v_call: TRBV14; clone_size: -; cdr3_aa: CASSQAGGRSEQFF; cdr3_nt: TGTGCCAGCAGCCAAGCAGGGGGCCGGAGTGAGCAGTTCTTC
d_call: TRBD1; j_call: TRBJ1-2; v_call: TRBV6-1; clone_size: -; cdr3_aa: CASSEGQGVGYGYTF; cdr3_nt: TGTGCCAGCAGTGAGGGACAGGGTGTAGGCTATGGCTACACCTTC
d_call: -; j_call: TRBJ2-1; v_call: TRBV14; clone_size: -; cdr3_aa: CASSPTTENEQFF; cdr3_nt: TGTGCCAGCAGCCCGACCACGGAAAATGAGCAGTTCTTC
d_call: -; j_call: TRBJ1-3; v_call: TRBV5-4; clone_size: -; cdr3_aa: CASSEKREPLGNTIYF; cdr3_nt: TGTGCCAGCAGCGAAAAGAGAGAGCCGCTTGGAAACACCATATATTTT
d_call: TRBD1; j_call: TRBJ1-6; v_call: TRBV19; clone_size: -; cdr3_aa: CASSAQTGLRNSPLHF; cdr3_nt: TGTGCCAGTAGTGCACAGACAGGGTTGAGGAATTCACCCCTCCACTTT
d_call: -; j_call: TRBJ1-1; v_call: TRBV2; clone_size: few; cdr3_aa: CASARHINTEAFF; cdr3_nt: TGTGCCAGCGCGAGACACATTAACACTGAAGCTTTCTTT
d_call: -; j_call: TRBJ2-1; v_call: TRBV3-1/TRBV3-2; clone_size: -; cdr3_aa: CASSQDPRVTNEQFF; cdr3_nt: TGTGCCAGCAGCCAAGATCCCCGAGTCACCAATGAGCAGTTCTTC
d_call: -; j_call: TRBJ1-1; v_call: TRBV15; clone_size: -; cdr3_aa: CATSRDRRNTEAFF; cdr3_nt: TGTGCCACCAGCAGAGATCGCCGGAACACTGAAGCTTTCTTT
d_call: TRBD2; j_call: TRBJ2-1; v_call: TRBV24-1; clone_size: -; cdr3_aa: CATSDPTTSGRSYNEQFF; cdr3_nt: TGTGCCACCAGTGATCCGACGACTAGCGGGAGGTCCTACAATGAGCAGTTCTTC
d_call: -; j_call: TRBJ1-6; v_call: TRBV7-9; clone_size: -; cdr3_aa: CASRHREKNNSPLHF; cdr3_nt: TGTGCCAGCAGGCACCGGGAAAAGAATAATTCACCCCTCCACTTT
d_call: -; j_call: TRBJ1-1; v_call: TRBV12-3/TRBV12-4; clone_size: -; cdr3_aa: CASSFSDRQEAFF; cdr3_nt: TGTGCCAGCAGTTTTTCCGACAGACAAGAAGCTTTCTTT
d_call: -; j_call: TRBJ1-5; v_call: TRBV7-8; clone_size: -; cdr3_aa: CASSPRVRTARYQPQHF; cdr3_nt: TGTGCCAGCAGCCCCCGAGTCCGGACAGCTCGTTATCAGCCCCAGCATTTT
d_call: -; j_call: TRBJ1-6; v_call: TRBV7-9; clone_size: -; cdr3_aa: CASSSAAPSPLHF; cdr3_nt: TGTGCCAGCAGCTCAGCAGCACCGTCACCCCTCCACTTT
d_call: -; j_call: TRBJ1-1; v_call: TRBV5-6; clone_size: -; cdr3_aa: CASSPVAGAAFF; cdr3_nt: TGTGCCAGCAGCCCTGTTGCAGGGGCAGCTTTCTTT
d_call: TRBD2; j_call: TRBJ2-5; v_call: TRBV5-1; clone_size: -; cdr3_aa: CASSLSGSVEETQYF; cdr3_nt: TGCGCCAGCAGCTTGAGCGGGAGTGTAGAAGAGACCCAGTACTTC
d_call: -; j_call: TRBJ2-2; v_call: TRBV10-3; clone_size: once; cdr3_aa: CAIRDGRNTGELFF; cdr3_nt: TGTGCCATCAGGGATGGACGGAACACCGGGGAGCTGTTTTTT
d_call: -; j_call: TRBJ1-5; v_call: TRBV12-5; clone_size: -; cdr3_aa: CASGLTRDTNQPQHF; cdr3_nt: TGTGCTAGTGGTTTGACCCGGGACACTAATCAGCCCCAGCATTTT
d_call: TRBD2; j_call: TRBJ2-1; v_call: TRBV2; clone_size: -; cdr3_aa: CASSEVLAGDREQFF; cdr3_nt: TGTGCCAGCAGTGAAGTACTAGCGGGAGATCGGGAGCAGTTCTTC
d_call: TRBD1; j_call: TRBJ2-2; v_call: TRBV7-2; clone_size: -; cdr3_aa: CASSYTGQVTSLFF; cdr3_nt: TGTGCCAGCAGCTACACGGGACAGGTGACTTCGCTGTTTTTT
d_call: -; j_call: TRBJ1-2; v_call: TRBV28; clone_size: -; cdr3_aa: CASSGPTTGYQRGYTF; cdr3_nt: TGTGCCAGCAGTGGACCCACCACAGGGTATCAGCGGGGCTACACCTTC
d_call: TRBD2; j_call: TRBJ2-5; v_call: TRBV19; clone_size: -; cdr3_aa: CASTPGTSDLETQYF; cdr3_nt: TGTGCCAGTACCCCCGGGACTAGCGACTTAGAGACCCAGTACTTC
d_call: -; j_call: TRBJ1-5; v_call: TRBV28; clone_size: -; cdr3_aa: CASSLFRDIRQPQHF; cdr3_nt: TGTGCCAGCAGTTTATTCAGGGACATAAGACAGCCCCAGCATTTT
d_call: TRBD2; j_call: TRBJ2-3; v_call: TRBV19; clone_size: -; cdr3_aa: CASSIDTTSKGTSGRRYTQYF; cdr3_nt: TGTGCCAGTAGTATAGATACGACGTCTAAGGGGACTAGCGGGAGGAGATATACGCAGTATTTT
d_call: TRBD2; j_call: TRBJ2-3; v_call: TRBV7-3; clone_size: -; cdr3_aa: CASSLAGATDTQYF; cdr3_nt: TGTGCCAGCTCGCTAGCGGGAGCTACAGATACGCAGTATTTT